A selection of T cell receptor beta chains follows, all from one sample in a study of blood T cell repertoires in COVID-19. Assay: immunoSEQ multiplex PCR; the TCRdb copy retains only in-frame clones and omits some. The sample has approximately 220,000 clones, roughly 90% seen once. The sample was PBMCs or T cells enriched from blood (not recorded which). The receptors stem from a woman aged 25 to 39 who had been exposed to COVID-19. CDR3s include the opening cysteine and the closing phenylalanine or tryptophan. The order of the fields is J gene, clone size, D gene, V gene, CDR3 DNA, CDR3 protein. D genes are given only for firm matches. Some rows mark clone size as missing; the rest say once, few, many or name a class of expanded clone.

j_call: TRBJ2-6; clone_size: few; d_call: -; v_call: TRBV19; cdr3_nt: TGTGCCAGTAGCGGGGAGAACTCTGGGGCCAACGTCCTGACTTTC; cdr3_aa: CASSGENSGANVLTF
j_call: TRBJ1-2; clone_size: -; d_call: -; v_call: TRBV3-1/TRBV3-2; cdr3_nt: TGTGCCAGCAGCCAAGAGGCCACGAGGGGCTACACCTTC; cdr3_aa: CASSQEATRGYTF
j_call: TRBJ1-2; clone_size: few; d_call: -; v_call: TRBV6-1; cdr3_nt: TGTGCCAGCAGTGAAACACGTATAGGGGGAAATGGCTACACCTTC; cdr3_aa: CASSETRIGGNGYTF
j_call: TRBJ1-6; clone_size: -; d_call: -; v_call: TRBV11-2; cdr3_nt: TGTGCCAGCAGCTTGGCGGGGGGTAATTCACCCCTCCACTTT; cdr3_aa: CASSLAGGNSPLHF
j_call: TRBJ1-2; clone_size: -; d_call: TRBD1; v_call: TRBV7-8; cdr3_nt: TGTGCCAGCAGCTTAGGACAGGGGGCCTATGGCTACACCTTC; cdr3_aa: CASSLGQGAYGYTF
j_call: TRBJ2-3; clone_size: -; d_call: -; v_call: TRBV2; cdr3_nt: TGTGCCAGCAGTTTAGAGGATACGCAGTATTTT; cdr3_aa: CASSLEDTQYF
j_call: TRBJ1-1; clone_size: -; d_call: -; v_call: TRBV5-6; cdr3_nt: TGTGCCAGCAGCTTGGGGCAGTACACTGAAGCTTTCTTT; cdr3_aa: CASSLGQYTEAFF
j_call: TRBJ2-7; clone_size: once; d_call: -; v_call: TRBV10-2; cdr3_nt: TGCGCCAGCAGTGAGTTACTTTTCTACGAGCAGTACTTC; cdr3_aa: CASSELLFYEQYF
j_call: TRBJ2-7; clone_size: -; d_call: TRBD1; v_call: TRBV5-1; cdr3_nt: TGCGCCAGCAGCTTAGCGGGACAGGGGGTTCACGAGCAGTACTTC; cdr3_aa: CASSLAGQGVHEQYF
j_call: TRBJ1-3; clone_size: few; d_call: -; v_call: TRBV2; cdr3_nt: TGTGCCAGCCTACGGGCCTACAGGGACACTGGAAACACCATATATTTT; cdr3_aa: CASLRAYRDTGNTIYF
j_call: TRBJ2-7; clone_size: -; d_call: -; v_call: TRBV5-1; cdr3_nt: TGCGCCAGCAGCTTCCAGTCCCCCAGGGATTACGAGCAGTACTTC; cdr3_aa: CASSFQSPRDYEQYF
j_call: TRBJ2-2; clone_size: -; d_call: -; v_call: TRBV27; cdr3_nt: TGTGCCAGCAGTTCCCTCAGGTTCACCGGGGAGCTGTTTTTT; cdr3_aa: CASSSLRFTGELFF
j_call: TRBJ1-6; clone_size: -; d_call: -; v_call: TRBV5-1; cdr3_nt: TGCGCCAGCAGCTTGGATCTACAGCATTCACCCCTCCACTTT; cdr3_aa: CASSLDLQHSPLHF